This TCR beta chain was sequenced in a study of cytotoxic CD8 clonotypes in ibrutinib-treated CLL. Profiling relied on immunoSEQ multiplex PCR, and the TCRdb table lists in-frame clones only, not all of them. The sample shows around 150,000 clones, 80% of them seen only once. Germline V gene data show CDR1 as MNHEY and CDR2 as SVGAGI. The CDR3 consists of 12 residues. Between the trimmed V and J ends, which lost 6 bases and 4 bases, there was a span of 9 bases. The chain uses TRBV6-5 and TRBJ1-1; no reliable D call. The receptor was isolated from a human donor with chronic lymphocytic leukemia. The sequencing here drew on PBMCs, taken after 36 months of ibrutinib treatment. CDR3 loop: CASSRRSTEAFF. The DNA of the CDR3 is TGTGCCAGCAGCCGACGTAGCACTGAAGCTTTCTTT.